A single sample gave rise to the 21 T cell receptor beta chains below, sequenced in a study of cytomegalovirus exposure and HLA in healthy donors. Use of 60 Vbeta and 13 Jbeta primers characterized the PCR. Produced via immunoSEQ multiplex PCR; TCRdb's table is partial and in-frame only. Of tens of thousands of clones listed, around four fifths are singletons. Sequenced sample: PBMCs. The receptors here all came from a woman aged 40-49 years in good health and CMV-seronegative.

The chain recombines TRBV7-9 with TRBJ2-7, with a possible D match to TRBD1 (6 bases). The CDR3 is 17 amino acids. Trimming cost V 7 bases and J 0 bases, with 22 bases left between them. Per germline, CDR1 SEHNR and CDR2 FQNEAQ (reference sequence). The CDR3 region is CASTARPQPGHSYEQYF. The CDR3 DNA reads TGTGCCAGCACCGCCCGTCCCCAACCGGGACACTCCTACGAGCAGTACTTC.

This clone is deemed large. The chain has TRBV6-4 and TRBJ2-3; 7 positions agree with TRBD2. Germline-derived CDR1 and CDR2 are MRHNA and SNTAGT. The CDR3 covers 15 residues. After removal of 5 bases from V and 4 bases from J, the junction contained 9 bases not matched to a gene. The CDR3 region is CASSPSAGAADTQYF. CDR3 DNA: TGTGCCAGCAGTCCTTCTGCGGGAGCTGCAGATACGCAGTATTTT.

This clone was counted a single time. The chain is built from TRBV27 and TRBJ2-7, with 10 nucleotides matching TRBD2. The CDR3 sequence is 19 residues long. In germline, CDR1 is MNHEY, CDR2 SMNVEV (reference sequence). V shed 0 bases, J shed 2 bases, and the junction held 13 bases outside the gene matches. CDR3 protein: CASSLSLVAGGSNTYEQYF. The DNA for the CDR3 is TGTGCCAGCAGTTTATCGTTGGTAGCGGGAGGATCTAATACCTACGAGCAGTACTTC.

The chain recombines TRBV6-1 with TRBJ2-5; 8 nucleotides match TRBD1. CDR3 length equals 17 residues. J lost 1 base, V lost 4 bases, and 11 bases had no gene match. The germline V gene has CDR1 MNHNS and CDR2 SASEGT. CDR3 in DNA: TGTGCCAGCAGTGTGAATGTAGGGACAGGCCTCCAAGAGACCCAGTACTTC. Its translation: CASSVNVGTGLQETQYF.

The chain has TRBV19 and TRBJ2-7, with 7 bases fitting TRBD1. This CDR3 is 13 amino acids long. J gave up 5 bases and V 7 bases, and 8 bases lay outside the gene matches. CDR1 is LNHDA and CDR2 is SQIVND in the germline V gene (reference sequence). CDR3 sequence (DNA): TGTGCCAGTATGGGGGCCAGGGGGAACGAGCAGTACTTC. Its translation: CASMGARGNEQYF. Together with reference TRBV19 and TRBJ2-7, the CDR3 gives the full variable domain: DGGITQSPKYLFRKEGQNVTLSCEQNLNHDAMYWYRQDPGQGLRLIYYSQIVNDFQKGDIAEGYSVSREKKESFPLTVTSAQKNPTAFYLCASMGARGNEQYFGPGTRLTVT.

Of note for this clone: At one end, the junction sequence differs from germline, possibly due to a read error. CDR3 nucleotides: TGTGCCAGCAGTTTCAACCGGGACACTGCCTTC. Translating it yields CASSFNRDTAF. The chain joins TRBV28 to TRBJ1-2; D might be TRBD1 (6 bases). The CDR3 contains 11 residues. Germline V gene sequence: CDR1 MDHEN, CDR2 SYDVKM.

This clone was observed a single time. V and J are TRBV28 and TRBJ1-1, with D maybe TRBD1 (5 bases). The ends were cut back, 3 bases at V and 1 base at J, with 18 bases in the middle. This CDR3 contains 17 residues. The germline V gene has CDR1 MDHEN and CDR2 SYDVKM. The chain's CDR3 is CASSFRGGVVPNTEAFF. In DNA form, the CDR3 reads TGTGCCAGCAGTTTCCGGGGGGGGGTGGTGCCGAACACTGAAGCTTTCTTT.

This chain joins TRBV2 and TRBJ2-4; D is perhaps TRBD2 (6 bases). Germline CDR1 is SNHLY and CDR2 is FYNNEI. The CDR3 covers 12 residues. The V end was cut by 7 bases, the J end by 4 bases, with 8 bases between. CDR3 nucleotide sequence: TGTGCCAGCATGGAGGGGAAAAACATTCAGTACTTC. Its translation is CASMEGKNIQYF.

V gene TRBV18 combines with J gene TRBJ1-4; D is possibly TRBD1 (6 bases). The germline V gene encodes CDR1 KGHSH and CDR2 LQKENI. This CDR3 is 15 amino acids long. Between the trimmed V and J ends, which lost 0 bases and 7 bases, there was a span of 12 bases. The CDR3 sequence is CASSPPNRAAEKLFF. DNA of the CDR3: TGTGCCAGCTCACCACCGAACAGGGCCGCTGAAAAACTGTTTTTT.

The genes are TRBV6-4 and TRBJ2-7; the match to TRBD1 covers 7 bases. V dropped 6 bases and J dropped 5; count of bases not matched to a gene: 19. The length of the CDR3 is 17 residues. Germline V gene sequence: CDR1 MRHNA, CDR2 SNTAGT. CDR3 sequence reads: CASSPPLTQGDGDEQYF. The CDR3 nucleotides are TGTGCCAGCAGCCCACCCCTCACTCAGGGGGACGGAGACGAGCAGTACTTC.

This clone was seen once. This chain links TRBV6-1 with TRBJ1-5; D gene unclear. V was pared by 7 bases and J by 6 bases, with 13 bases between. This CDR3 spans 13 amino acids. Germline V gene data show CDR1 as MNHNS and CDR2 as SASEGT. The CDR3 sequence is CASNSHRGQPQHF. As DNA, the CDR3 is TGTGCCAGCAATTCTCATCGCGGTCAGCCCCAGCATTTT.

J is TRBJ1-2 and V is TRBV19, with TRBD1 identical over 8 bases. This CDR3 region has 14 residues. Germline assignment: CDR1 LNHDA and CDR2 SQIVND (reference sequence). V shed 6 bases, J shed 5 bases, and the junction held 8 bases outside the gene matches. CDR3 residues: CASSSDRGVYGYTF. CDR3 DNA: TGTGCCAGTAGCTCCGACAGGGGCGTATATGGCTACACCTTC.

This clone has just one count. This chain connects TRBV6-5 to TRBJ2-7, with no clear D. CDR3 length equals 14 residues. V was trimmed by 4 bases and J by 3 bases, leaving 13 bases between them. The V gene's germline CDR1 is MNHEY and CDR2 SVGAGI. The CDR3 region is CASSFLPGNYEQYF. CDR3 nucleotides: TGTGCCAGCAGTTTCCTCCCAGGAAACTACGAGCAGTACTTC.

The chain combines TRBV6-6 with TRBJ2-5, with D unresolved. The CDR3 has 13 amino acids. Per germline, CDR1 MNHNY and CDR2 SVGAGI (reference sequence). The V end lost 0 bases, the J end lost 4 bases, and 6 bases lay between the germline ends. CDR3 residues: CASSYSLIETQYF. The CDR3 DNA sequence: TGTGCCAGCAGTTACTCCCTTATAGAGACCCAGTACTTC.

CDR3 protein: CANLTGDSGNTIYF. DNA of the CDR3: TGTGCCAACCTTACAGGGGACTCTGGAAACACCATATATTTT. The genes are TRBV27 and TRBJ1-3; 7 bases agree with TRBD1. This CDR3 region has 14 residues. J was trimmed by 0 bases and V by 10 bases; bases with no gene match: 6. Germline CDR1 is MNHEY and CDR2 is SMNVEV (reference sequence).

The chain links TRBV7-2 to TRBJ1-3; D is perhaps TRBD1 (6 bases). Trimming stripped 2 bases from V and 4 bases from J, with 12 bases between. This CDR3 contains 15 residues. In germline, CDR1 is SGHTA, CDR2 FQGNSA. The CDR3 DNA reads TGTGCCAGCAGCTTACTGGGACAAGGAGGAAACACCATATATTTT. This translates into CASSLLGQGGNTIYF.

The chain's CDR3 is CASPNPGQGRIQYF. The DNA of the CDR3 is TGTGCCAGCCCCAACCCGGGACAGGGACGTATACAGTACTTC. The rearrangement joins TRBV6-1 to TRBJ2-7, with 9 bases that match TRBD1. CDR3 length: 14 residues. CDR1 and CDR2 from the germline V gene are MNHNS and SASEGT. J lost 10 bases, V lost 8 bases, and 15 bases had no gene match.

The chain couples TRBV28 to TRBJ2-2, with 9 bases aligning to TRBD2. The V and J ends lost 3 bases and 6 bases, in that order; junction bases with no gene match: 5. CDR3 length equals 15 residues. Germline CDR1 MDHEN, CDR2 SYDVKM. The CDR3 here is CASSLRRGRAGELFF. The DNA of the CDR3 is TGTGCCAGCAGTTTGCGACGCGGGAGGGCCGGGGAGCTGTTTTTT.

In its sample, this clone was seen a few times. This chain links TRBV10-1 with TRBJ1-4, with D perhaps matching TRBD1 (5 bases). This CDR3 has 14 amino acids. Looked up from germline, CDR1 is WNHNN and CDR2 is SYGVQD (reference sequence). V was trimmed by 7 bases and J by 10 bases, leaving 19 bases between them. CDR3 residues: CASNRDWGKGKLFF. As DNA, the CDR3 is TGCGCCAGCAACCGGGACTGGGGGAAGGGAAAACTGTTTTTT.

The J gene is TRBJ2-7, the V gene TRBV5-8, with D possibly TRBD2 on 6 matching bases. Deletions cut 4 bases from V and 1 base from J, with 15 bases between. From germline, CDR1 is SGHTS and CDR2 YDEGEE. CDR3 length: 15 amino acids. CDR3 nucleotide sequence: TGTGCCAGCAGCACCGTGAGGGACTGGTCCTACGAGCAGTACTTC. Translation: CASSTVRDWSYEQYF.

The chain uses TRBV9 and TRBJ2-1; 7 nucleotides agree with TRBD2. The trim removed 0 bases at V and 0 bases at J, leaving 9 bases unmatched. The CDR3 extends over 18 amino acids. Germline values: CDR1 SGDLS, CDR2 YYNGEE. CDR3 residues: CASSVAAIGGSSYNEQFF. As DNA, the CDR3 is TGTGCCAGCAGCGTAGCTGCTATCGGGGGGAGCTCCTACAATGAGCAGTTCTTC.